Presented here are 18 T cell receptor beta chains from one specimen sequenced in a study of Tregs in tolerant kidney transplant recipients. Data came from immunoSEQ multiplex PCR; TCRdb stores just in-frame clones and leaves some out. The sample includes about 66,000 clones, around 90% of them seen just once. Sequencing was performed on CD8+ T cells from blood, taken before the transplant. The receptors originated from a human donor who received a combined kidney and bone marrow transplant.

The V gene is TRBV28, the J gene TRBJ1-1; D unresolved. V was clipped by 5 bases and J by 3 bases, with 10 bases between them. Germline V lookup: CDR1 MDHEN, CDR2 SYDVKM. The CDR3 runs to 13 residues. For the CDR3, the DNA is TGTGCCAGCAGTGAGTTGTCGTACACTGAAGCTTTCTTT. Its protein is CASSELSYTEAFF. The complete variable domain, with remaining parts taken from reference TRBV28 and TRBJ1-1, reads DVKVTQSSRYLVKRTGEKVFLECVQDMDHENMFWYRQDPGLGLRLIYFSYDVKMKEKGDIPEGYSVSREKKERFSLILESASTNQTSMYLCASSELSYTEAFFGQGTRLTVV.

This chain connects TRBV11-3 to TRBJ1-1; 8 bases are shared with TRBD1. Germline V gene data show CDR1 as SGHNT and CDR2 as YENEEA. V trimming: 2 bases; J trimming: 7 bases; junction bases outside the gene matches: 6. CDR3 length: 14 amino acids. As DNA, the CDR3 is TGTGCCAGCAGCTTAAGGCAGGGGGCTGGTGAAGCTTTCTTT. It is translated as CASSLRQGAGEAFF. The full variable domain, rest sourced from reference TRBV11-3 and TRBJ1-1, is EAGVVQSPRYKIIEKKQPVAFWCNPISGHNTLYWYLQNLGQGPELLIRYENEEAVDDSQLPKDRFSAERLKGVDSTLKIQPAELGDSAVYLCASSLRQGAGEAFFGQGTRLTVV.

This chain joins TRBV6-1 and TRBJ2-1; 8 nucleotides agree with TRBD1. This CDR3 contains 13 residues. Germline trimming cut 6 bases from V and 11 bases from J; bases unmatched to any gene: 9. Germline loops: CDR1 MNHNS, CDR2 SASEGT. The CDR3 bases are TGTGCCAGCAGGGACAGGGTTATACCGAAGCAGTTCTTC. This sequence encodes CASRDRVIPKQFF.

Comments on this clone: Germline is not matched at one junction end, which may reflect a read error. Other DNA sequences in this specimen translate into the identical CDR3. This sequence joins TRBV7-9 and TRBJ1-6, with 7 positions matching TRBD1. Germline V lookup: CDR1 SEHNR, CDR2 FQNEAQ (reference sequence). This CDR3 has 17 amino acids. The CDR3 sequence is CASSLDRDIFYNSPLHF. The CDR3 nucleotides are TGTGCCAGCAGCCTCGACAGGGACATCTTCTATAATTCCCCCCTCCACTTT.

J is TRBJ2-7 and V is TRBV5-6; 10 nucleotides match TRBD1. The V gene end was trimmed by 4 bases and the J gene end by 4 bases; junction bases not matched to a gene: 5. This CDR3 contains 14 residues. Germline V gene lookup returns CDR1 SGHDT and CDR2 YYEEEE. The CDR3 nucleotides read TGTGCCAGCAGCCCCGGGACAGGGGTTTACGAGCAGTACTTC. It translates to CASSPGTGVYEQYF.

The sample holds many counts of this clone. The chain has TRBV5-6 and TRBJ1-1, with D possibly TRBD1 on 6 matching bases. CDR3 length: 14 residues. Per germline, CDR1 SGHDT and CDR2 YYEEEE. V gave up 1 base and J gave up 4 bases, with 11 bases separating them. The DNA of the CDR3 is TGTGCCAGCAGCTTGTGGGGGCTCGGCACTGAAGCTTTCTTT. Its protein is CASSLWGLGTEAFF.

This chain links TRBV4-3 with TRBJ2-3; D gene unclear. CDR1 and CDR2 (germline): LGHNA, YSLEER. This CDR3 spans 15 amino acids. The V gene lost 2 bases and the J gene lost 3 bases, with 12 bases spanning the gap. For the CDR3, the DNA is TGCGCCAGCAGCCAATCGTCTTCGCGGACAGATACGCAGTATTTT. This gives the protein CASSQSSSRTDTQYF.

The chain recombines TRBV7-6 with TRBJ2-7; 9 positions agree with TRBD1. This CDR3 comprises 16 residues. After removal of 5 bases from V and 1 base from J, the junction contained 9 bases not matched to a gene. Germline CDR1 is SGHVS and CDR2 is FNYEAQ. The CDR3 loop is CASSETPGQGSYEQYF. The CDR3 DNA follows: TGTGCCAGCAGCGAAACCCCGGGACAGGGATCCTACGAGCAGTACTTC.

The genes are TRBV30 and TRBJ1-5; D perhaps matches TRBD1 (5 bases). Germline CDR1 is GTSNPN and CDR2 is SVGIG (reference sequence). The CDR3 runs 14 residues. Trimming shortened V by 0 bases and J by 7 bases, and 13 bases separated the two germline ends. CDR3 nucleotides: TGTGCCTGGAGTGTACTTGGGGGGAAACAGCCCCAGCATTTT. Translation gives CAWSVLGGKQPQHF.

The chain has TRBV9 and TRBJ2-7, with no clear D. Germline V CDR1 and CDR2: SGDLS, YYNGEE. V lost 0 bases to trimming and J lost 0 bases, with 7 bases between them. The CDR3 sequence is 14 residues long. CDR3 loop: CASSVGGNSYEQYF. CDR3 bases: TGTGCCAGCAGCGTAGGAGGTAACTCCTACGAGCAGTACTTC.

This chain uses TRBV27 with TRBJ1-2; maybe TRBD1 (5 bases). V was shortened by 3 bases and J by 2 bases, with 10 bases between the two germline ends. This CDR3 spans 14 amino acids. CDR1 and CDR2 (germline): MNHEY, SMNVEV (reference sequence). The chain's CDR3 is CASSFLGLNYGYTF. The DNA of the CDR3 is TGTGCCAGCAGTTTCTTGGGGCTCAACTATGGCTACACCTTC.

The chain couples TRBV5-4 to TRBJ2-7; TRBD2 is a possible D gene (5 bases). From germline, CDR1 is SGHNT and CDR2 YYREEE (reference sequence). Trimming took 3 bases from V and 3 from J, leaving 10 bases between them. CDR3 size: 13 residues. The CDR3 region has the DNA TGTGCCAGCAGCTCACGGGAATTCTACGAGCAGTACTTC. This translates into CASSSREFYEQYF.

The gene calls are TRBV27 and TRBJ2-2, with D uncertain. This CDR3 comprises 16 residues. Trimming shortened V by 9 bases and J by 6 bases, and 23 bases separated the two germline ends. Per germline, CDR1 MNHEY and CDR2 SMNVEV (reference sequence). In DNA form, the CDR3 reads TGTGCCAGTTCTAGAAGAGCCTACGATAAGGCCGGGGAGCTGTTTTTT. Translation: CASSRRAYDKAGELFF.

The rearrangement links TRBV4-2 to TRBJ1-5; the D is unclear. Germline V CDR1 and CDR2: LGHNA, YNFKEQ. V dropped 0 bases and J dropped 9 bases, with 12 bases sitting between them. The CDR3 has 14 residues. The CDR3 DNA reads TGTGCCAGCAGCCAAGATGTCGGTTCAACGCCCCAGCATTTT. Protein product: CASSQDVGSTPQHF.

The rearrangement links TRBV4-1 to TRBJ2-3, with TRBD2 identical over 8 bases. The CDR3 is 17 amino acids. The germline CDR1 and CDR2 sequences are MGHRA and YSYEKL. Unmatched junction bases numbered 7, after V lost 0 bases and J lost 2 bases. The CDR3 nucleotides are TGCGCCAGCAGCCAAGATCACGCCGGGAGGGTCACAGATACGCAGTATTTT. Protein sequence: CASSQDHAGRVTDTQYF.

The V and J genes are TRBV9 and TRBJ2-5, with TRBD1 matching over 9 bases. V shed 3 bases and J 0 bases; nucleotides not matched to a gene: 3. Germline V gene data show CDR1 as SGDLS and CDR2 as YYNGEE. The CDR3 runs to 15 residues. The CDR3 bases are TGTGCCAGCAGCGATGGGACAGGGTACCAAGAGACCCAGTACTTC. Amino acid sequence: CASSDGTGYQETQYF.

J is TRBJ2-4 and V is TRBV13, with 8 bases fitting TRBD2. J was trimmed by 9 bases and V by 4 bases; bases with no gene match: 8. This CDR3 comprises 14 residues. Germline-derived CDR1 and CDR2 are PRHDT and FYEKMQ (reference sequence). CDR3 sequence (DNA): TGTGCCAGCAGCTCTGCTAGCGGGCGGGGCATTCAGTACTTC. Its translation is CASSSASGRGIQYF.

The chain employs TRBV6-1 and TRBJ2-7; D not resolved. The V and J ends lost 4 bases and 2 bases respectively, with 6 bases between them. This CDR3 has 12 amino acids. Germline CDR1 MNHNS, CDR2 SASEGT. The CDR3 here is CASSVYAYEQYF. DNA for the CDR3: TGTGCCAGCAGTGTCTATGCCTACGAGCAGTACTTC.